This TCR beta chain was sequenced in a study of blood T cell repertoires in COVID-19. CDR3 length: 20 residues. Original processing notes: The assay estimated nucleated cells by amplifying reference gene primers. Some clones are missing from TCRdb's copy, which holds only in-frame ones; the method was immunoSEQ multiplex PCR. That table supplies the V and J calls and clone size; D and trimming were determined from the DNA. This sample yields about 210,000 clones, of which 70% to 90% are seen a single time; more than 1.4% belongs to the top ten. The J gene is TRBJ2-7, the V gene TRBV21-1; TRBD2 is taken as the D call from the table, unchecked against the DNA. TRBV21-1 is deemed a pseudogene. The sequenced sample consisted of peripheral blood. The clonotype comes from a man between 18 and 29 years old with active or convalescent COVID-19. The CDR3 nucleotides are TGTGCCAGCAGCAAAAAAGGTGGCCGTAGCGGGAGGGGTAGGTCCTACGAGCAGTACTTC. Its protein product is CASSKKGGRSGRGRSYEQYF.